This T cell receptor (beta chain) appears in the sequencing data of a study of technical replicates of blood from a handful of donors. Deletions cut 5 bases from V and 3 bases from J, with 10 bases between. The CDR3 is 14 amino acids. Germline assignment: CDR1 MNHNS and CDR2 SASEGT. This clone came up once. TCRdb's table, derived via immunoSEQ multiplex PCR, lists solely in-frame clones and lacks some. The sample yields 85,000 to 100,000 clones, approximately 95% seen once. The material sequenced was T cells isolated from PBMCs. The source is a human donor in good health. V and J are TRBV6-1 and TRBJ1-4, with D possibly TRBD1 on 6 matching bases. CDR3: CASSLGGANEKLFF. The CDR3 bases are TGTGCCAGCAGTTTAGGGGGAGCTAATGAAAAACTGTTTTTT.